Listed here are 3 T cell receptor beta chains from one sample, sequenced in a study of lymphopenia after photon versus proton radiotherapy (dated by TCRdb to about 2019). Libraries were made using the immunoSEQ multiplex PCR assay. Held by TCRdb, this immuneACCESS table contains in-frame sequences only and omits some clones. Under half of the omission traces to an unresolved V gene where checked; the cause of the rest is unknown. The sample table lists 83,000 or so clones, 80% to 90% of them with a count of one. The ten largest clones take up over 1.1% of the sample. Sequencing was performed on peripheral blood, taken from a patient treated with proton-based radiotherapy. The receptor set was obtained from a man aged 60 to 69 with pancreatic cancer.

The rearrangement uses TRBV18 and TRBJ1-2, with D maybe TRBD1 (5 bases). CDR1 is KGHSH, CDR2 LQKENI, per germline. CDR3 length equals 13 residues. Trimming removed 5 bases at V and 2 bases at J, with 9 bases between. This chain's CDR3 is CASSGTGNYGYTF. DNA of the CDR3: TGTGCCAGCTCAGGGACGGGAAACTATGGCTACACCTTC.

This CDR3 is CASSKKQRLAGVAGELFF. For the CDR3, the DNA is TGTGCCAGCAGCAAAAAACAGAGACTAGCGGGAGTTGCCGGGGAGCTGTTTTTT. The rearrangement links TRBV21-1 to TRBJ2-2; the listed D gene, TRBD2, was not tested against the DNA. TRBV21-1 is a known pseudogene. This CDR3 has 18 residues.

The chain has TRBV19 and TRBJ2-5; D gene unclear. Germline values: CDR1 LNHDA, CDR2 SQIVND (reference sequence). The CDR3 is 15 residues long. V was pared by 6 bases and J by 4 bases, with 18 bases between. CDR3 in DNA: TGTGCCAGTAGGATCTCCGCAGCCGGTGGAGAGACCCAGTACTTC. This codes for CASRISAAGGETQYF. Filled out from reference TRBV19 and TRBJ2-5, the complete variable domain reads DGGITQSPKYLFRKEGQNVTLSCEQNLNHDAMYWYRQDPGQGLRLIYYSQIVNDFQKGDIAEGYSVSREKKESFPLTVTSAQKNPTAFYLCASRISAAGGETQYFGPGTRLLVL.